This TCR beta chain appears in the sequencing data of a study of T-cell reconstitution after alpha-beta-depleted transplantation in children. Regarding the study as a whole: Some patients' high day-60 TCRbeta diversity was attributed to recipient cells surviving conditioning. After transplant, at about two months, alpha-beta T cells were reportedly derived from several hundred expanded graft clones. Newly generated T cells supplied most T-cell counts and diversity one year post-transplant.

This clonotype was seen many times. What it binds is not known. Molecular barcoding with unique molecular identifiers was used for the TCRbeta library. MiXCR, applied by TCRdb to the PCR reads, yields one record per CDR3 protein. The sample contains over 150,000 distinct CDR3 sequences, roughly 6% of which appear only once. Trimming shortened V by 5 bases and J by 12 bases, and 16 bases separated the two germline ends. The CDR3 contains 11 residues. Germline-derived CDR1 and CDR2 are SQVTM and ANQGSEA. The sequence was obtained from a girl less than two years old with combined immunodeficiency, due to receive a stem cell transplant. V and J are TRBV29-1 and TRBJ1-2; D remains unclear. The specimen was PBMCs, collected before TCRalphabeta/CD19-depleted stem cell transplant. CDR3 in DNA: TGCAGCGTTATTTTGGGTGCCTGGGACACCTTC. Amino acids: CSVILGAWDTF.